The rows below give T cell receptor beta chains drawn from one sample of a study of OX40 agonist ivuxolimab in advanced cancers. Repertoires were generated with immunoSEQ multiplex PCR, while TCRdb's copy carries only in-frame clones and drops some. This sample has around 76,000 clones; around 84% occur once, and the top ten carry 0.9% to 1.4%. Sequencing was performed on CD4+ or CD8+ T cells sorted from blood, taken in a trial of the OX40 agonist ivuxolimab. The receptors were gathered from an adult with an advanced solid tumor such as melanoma, head and neck, liver or kidney cancer. Both conserved end residues are part of each CDR3. D genes are given only for firm matches. For some rows the clone size is stated as once, few or many, or as a class when expanded; others skip it.

TRBV7-8	.	.	TRBJ2-1	CASSLGWVLDNEQFF	TGTGCCAGCAGCTTGGGGTGGGTTTTGGACAATGAGCAGTTCTTC
TRBV7-2	.	.	TRBJ2-5	CASSLWGGRETQYF	TGTGCCAGCAGCTTATGGGGGGGCCGGGAGACCCAGTACTTC
TRBV20-1	.	.	TRBJ2-1	CSARQYNEQFF	TGCAGTGCAAGACAGTACAATGAGCAGTTCTTC
TRBV7-9	.	.	TRBJ1-2	CASSFPQGSNYGYTF	TGTGCCAGCAGCTTCCCCCAGGGTTCTAACTATGGCTACACCTTC
TRBV5-4	.	.	TRBJ1-4	CASSFRGTNEKLFF	TGTGCCAGCAGCTTTCGGGGGACTAATGAAAAACTGTTTTTT
TRBV7-7	.	.	TRBJ2-6	CASSIGGLSGANVLTF	TGTGCCAGCAGTATTGGAGGACTCTCTGGGGCCAACGTCCTGACTTTC
TRBV11-2	.	.	TRBJ1-3	CATGTGARNTIYF	TGTGCCACGGGAACAGGCGCCAGGAACACCATATATTTT
TRBV5-5	.	.	TRBJ2-5	CASSLPQAVQETQYF	TGTGCCAGCAGCTTGCCTCAAGCGGTCCAAGAGACCCAGTACTTC
TRBV13	TRBD2	.	TRBJ2-3	CASETGGQGDTQYF	TGTGCCAGCGAAACGGGGGGGCAGGGAGATACGCAGTATTTT
TRBV15	.	.	TRBJ2-7	CATSSLGGLGYEQYF	TGTGCCACCAGCAGTCTTGGAGGTTTGGGCTACGAGCAGTACTTC
TRBV7-2	TRBD2	.	TRBJ2-6	CASSLLSGAGANVLTF	TGTGCCAGCAGCTTACTGAGCGGGGCTGGGGCCAACGTCCTGACTTTC
TRBV5-4	.	.	TRBJ2-2	CASSSGTNTGELFF	TGTGCCAGCAGCTCGGGTACGAACACCGGGGAGCTGTTTTTT
TRBV9	.	few	TRBJ1-2	CASSPDGANYGYTF	TGTGCCAGCAGCCCCGATGGGGCTAACTATGGCTACACCTTC
TRBV7-9	TRBD1	once	TRBJ2-3	CASSLGQGTDTQYF	TGTGCCAGCAGCTTGGGACAGGGGACAGATACGCAGTATTTT
TRBV28	.	once	TRBJ1-2	CASSESTQILTNSDTF	TGTGCCAGCAGTGAATCGACACAGATCCTTACAAATTCGGACACCTTC
TRBV7-9	.	.	TRBJ2-3	CASSEGTTDTQYF	TGTGCCAGCAGCGAGGGGACCACAGATACGCAGTATTTT
TRBV4-1	.	.	TRBJ2-7	CASSQARSRSYEQYF	TGCGCCAGCAGCCAAGCTAGGAGCAGGTCCTACGAGCAGTACTTC
TRBV5-1	TRBD1	.	TRBJ2-1	CASSLEGAPYNEQFF	TGCGCCAGCAGCTTGGAGGGGGCTCCCTACAATGAGCAGTTCTTC
TRBV10-3	.	.	TRBJ1-4	CAISVAGDEKLFF	TGTGCCATCAGTGTGGCAGGGGATGAAAAACTGTTTTTT
TRBV7-2	.	.	TRBJ2-1	CASSYVGGAGNEQFF	TGTGCCAGCAGCTACGTTGGGGGGGCTGGCAATGAGCAGTTCTTC
TRBV2	TRBD1	once	TRBJ2-3	CASEKGGLNTDTQYF	TGTGCCAGCGAAAAAGGGGGCCTTAACACAGATACGCAGTATTTT
TRBV2	.	.	TRBJ2-7	CASRRRDSSYEQYF	TGTGCCAGCCGCCGGCGGGACAGCTCCTACGAGCAGTACTTC
TRBV6-5	.	.	TRBJ2-3	CASSSPQGRTDTQYF	TGTGCCAGCAGTTCCCCGCAGGGACGCACAGATACGCAGTATTTT
TRBV7-6	.	.	TRBJ2-3	CASSFAGRTDTQYF	TGTGCCAGCAGCTTCGCCGGGCGCACAGATACGCAGTATTTT
TRBV15	.	.	TRBJ1-2	CATSREGYGYTF	TGTGCCACCAGCAGAGAGGGGTATGGCTACACCTTC
TRBV4-1	.	.	TRBJ2-5	CASSRAWRDQETQYF	TGCGCCAGCAGCCGTGCCTGGAGGGACCAAGAGACCCAGTACTTC
TRBV28	.	.	TRBJ2-7	CASSEGPTYEQYF	TGTGCCAGCAGTGAAGGACCTACCTACGAGCAGTACTTC
TRBV4-3	.	.	TRBJ2-1	CASSQHAGDNEQFF	TGCGCCAGCAGCCAACATGCAGGGGACAATGAGCAGTTCTTC
TRBV5-5	.	.	TRBJ1-5	CASSLRESNQPQHF	TGTGCCAGCAGCTTGCGGGAGTCGAATCAGCCCCAGCATTTT
TRBV7-7	TRBD2	.	TRBJ2-2	CASSLSLSGARTGELFF	TGTGCTAGCAGCTTGAGCCTTAGCGGGGCGAGAACCGGGGAGCTGTTTTTT
TRBV9	.	.	TRBJ2-3	CASSVGLEYADTQYF	TGTGCCAGCAGCGTAGGATTGGAGTACGCAGATACGCAGTATTTT
TRBV27	TRBD1	.	TRBJ1-3	CASSLRDRGYTIYF	TGTGCCAGCAGTTTACGGGACAGGGGATACACCATATATTTT
TRBV9	TRBD1	.	TRBJ2-3	CASSDDRGTDTQYF	TGTGCCAGCAGCGACGACAGGGGCACAGATACGCAGTATTTT
TRBV18	TRBD1	.	TRBJ1-1	CASSLGPGTGARNTEAFF	TGTGCCAGCTCCCTCGGTCCCGGGACAGGGGCGCGGAACACTGAAGCTTTCTTT
TRBV14	.	few	TRBJ1-1	CASSQIRVGSTPDEAFF	TGTGCCAGCAGCCAAATCCGGGTTGGTAGTACTCCCGATGAAGCTTTCTTT
TRBV25-1	TRBD2	.	TRBJ2-5	CASAGDQETQYF	TGTGCCAGCGCGGGGGACCAAGAGACCCAGTACTTC
TRBV5-8	TRBD2	.	TRBJ2-3	CASTLGLAGGGDTQYF	TGTGCCAGCACCCTCGGACTAGCGGGGGGGGGAGATACGCAGTATTTT
TRBV7-8	TRBD1	.	TRBJ2-1	CASSFRAGGYNEQFF	TGTGCCAGCAGCTTCCGGGCAGGGGGCTACAATGAGCAGTTCTTC
TRBV6-5	.	.	TRBJ2-2	CASSYGRYDRSGELFF	TGTGCCAGCAGTTACGGGAGGTACGACAGGTCCGGGGAGCTGTTTTTT
TRBV12-5	.	.	TRBJ1-5	CASGLGNQPQHF	TGTGCTAGTGGTTTGGGTAATCAGCCCCAGCATTTT
TRBV29-1	.	few	TRBJ1-1	CSVGQNTEAFF	TGCAGCGTTGGTCAGAACACTGAAGCTTTCTTT
TRBV5-8	TRBD1	once	TRBJ2-7	CASSRRTGGHEQYF	TGTGCCAGCAGCAGGAGGACAGGGGGGCACGAGCAGTACTTC
TRBV5-1	.	.	TRBJ1-1	CASSARQESAFF	TGCGCCAGCAGCGCCCGACAGGAGAGCGCTTTCTTT
TRBV11-2	TRBD1	.	TRBJ2-7	CASSLSGGQGKAYEQYF	TGTGCCAGCAGCTTATCCGGCGGACAGGGGAAGGCCTACGAGCAGTACTTC
TRBV7-9	.	.	TRBJ2-7	CASSLAGGLAYEQYF	TGTGCCAGCAGCTTAGCTGGGGGCCTAGCCTACGAGCAGTACTTC
TRBV27	TRBD1	.	TRBJ1-1	CASSSQRNRGPNTEAFF	TGTGCCAGCAGTTCCCAGCGGAACAGGGGGCCGAACACTGAAGCTTTCTTT
TRBV4-1	TRBD2	.	TRBJ2-1	CASSQDGAGPYNEQFF	TGCGCCAGCAGCCAAGACGGAGCGGGGCCCTACAATGAGCAGTTCTTC
TRBV5-1	.	.	TRBJ1-4	CASSLARAGEKLFF	TGCGCCAGCAGCTTGGCCAGGGCGGGGGAAAAACTGTTTTTT
TRBV4-3	.	.	TRBJ1-4	CASSQDGRAEEKLFF	TGCGCCAGCAGCCAAGATGGGAGGGCTGAGGAAAAACTGTTTTTT
TRBV5-4	.	.	TRBJ1-2	CASSSRRSGYTF	TGTGCCAGCAGCTCACGGAGAAGTGGCTACACCTTC
TRBV27	TRBD1	.	TRBJ1-2	CASSFRDRSGYTF	TGTGCCAGCAGTTTCCGGGACAGATCCGGCTACACCTTC
TRBV18	.	.	TRBJ1-4	CASSPANEKLFF	TGTGCCAGCTCACCCGCTAATGAAAAACTGTTTTTT
TRBV9	.	.	TRBJ1-2	CASSVAVDPRLGYTF	TGTGCCAGCAGCGTAGCAGTGGATCCGAGGCTAGGCTACACCTTC
TRBV7-9	.	once	TRBJ2-7	CASSPLTRGSYEQYF	TGTGCCAGCAGCCCCCTGACCAGGGGATCCTACGAGCAGTACTTC
TRBV5-1	TRBD1	.	TRBJ2-5	CASSLQGVAETQYF	TGCGCCAGCAGCTTACAGGGGGTGGCGGAGACCCAGTACTTC